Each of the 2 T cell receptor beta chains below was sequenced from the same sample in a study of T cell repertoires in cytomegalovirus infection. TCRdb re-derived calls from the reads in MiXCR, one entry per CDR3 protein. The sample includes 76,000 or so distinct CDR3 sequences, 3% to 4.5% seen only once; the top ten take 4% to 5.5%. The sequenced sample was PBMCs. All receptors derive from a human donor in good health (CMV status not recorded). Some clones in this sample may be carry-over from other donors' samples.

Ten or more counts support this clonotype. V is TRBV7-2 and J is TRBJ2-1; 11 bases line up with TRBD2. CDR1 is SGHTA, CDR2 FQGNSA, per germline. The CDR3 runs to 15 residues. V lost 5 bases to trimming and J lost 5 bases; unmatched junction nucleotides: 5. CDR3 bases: TGTGCCAGCAGCCCCCGACTAGCGGGGAACAATGAGCAGTTCTTC. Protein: CASSPRLAGNNEQFF.

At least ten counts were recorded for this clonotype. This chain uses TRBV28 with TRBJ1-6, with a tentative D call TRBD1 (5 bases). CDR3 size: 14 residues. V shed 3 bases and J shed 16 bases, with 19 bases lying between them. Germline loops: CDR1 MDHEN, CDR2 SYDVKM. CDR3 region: CASSFKGRWLGLHF. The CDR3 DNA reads TGTGCCAGCAGTTTTAAGGGACGGTGGCTCGGACTCCACTTT.